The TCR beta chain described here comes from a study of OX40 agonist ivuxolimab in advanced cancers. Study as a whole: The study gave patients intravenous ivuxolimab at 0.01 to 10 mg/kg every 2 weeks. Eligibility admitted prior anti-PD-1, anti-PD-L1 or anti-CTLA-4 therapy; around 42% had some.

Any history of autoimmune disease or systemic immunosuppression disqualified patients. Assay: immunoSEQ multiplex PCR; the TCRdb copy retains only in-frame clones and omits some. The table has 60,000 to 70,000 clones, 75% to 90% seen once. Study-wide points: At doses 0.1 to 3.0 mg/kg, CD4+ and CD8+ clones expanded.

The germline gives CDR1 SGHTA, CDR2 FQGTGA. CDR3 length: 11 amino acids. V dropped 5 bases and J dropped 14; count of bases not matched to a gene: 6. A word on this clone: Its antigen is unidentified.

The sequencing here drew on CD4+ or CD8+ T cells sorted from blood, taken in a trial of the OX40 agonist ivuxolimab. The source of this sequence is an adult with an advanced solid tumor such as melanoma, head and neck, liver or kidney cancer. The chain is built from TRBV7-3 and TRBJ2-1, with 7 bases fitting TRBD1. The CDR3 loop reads CASSKGQDKFF. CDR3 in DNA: TGTGCCAGCAGCAAAGGACAGGATAAGTTCTTC.